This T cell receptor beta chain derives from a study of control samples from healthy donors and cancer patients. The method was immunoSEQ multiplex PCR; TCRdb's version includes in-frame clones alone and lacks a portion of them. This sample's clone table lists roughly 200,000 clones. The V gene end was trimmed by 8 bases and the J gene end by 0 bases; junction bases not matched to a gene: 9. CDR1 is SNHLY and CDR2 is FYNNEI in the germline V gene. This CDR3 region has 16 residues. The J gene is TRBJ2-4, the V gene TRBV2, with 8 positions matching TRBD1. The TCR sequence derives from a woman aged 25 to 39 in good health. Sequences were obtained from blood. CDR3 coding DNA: TGTGCCAGCGGGGCAGCGACAGGGGTAGCCAAAAACATTCAGTACTTC. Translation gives CASGAATGVAKNIQYF.